The entry below describes one T cell receptor (beta chain). Its cognate antigen is unknown. Researchers ran the PCR with 60 Vbeta and 13 Jbeta primers. The assay was immunoSEQ multiplex PCR, and TCRdb's table has in-frame clones only and misses some. The sample has under 250,000 clones; about 83% are singletons. Germline CDR1 SGHNT, CDR2 YENEEA. V trimming: 5 bases; J trimming: 0 bases; junction bases outside the gene matches: 3. CDR3 length equals 16 residues. This record belongs to a study of cytomegalovirus exposure and HLA in healthy donors. Notes on the study in general: When a later analysis compared HLA-associated TCR beta chains with equally common others, the HLA-associated chains turned out to be more clonally expanded and to have lower generation probabilities.

The receptor was isolated from a human donor in good health. The sequencing sample was made of PBMCs. This rearrangement joins TRBV11-3 to TRBJ2-3, with 12 bases matching TRBD2. CDR3 residues: CASSQGTSGSTDTQYF. CDR3 nucleotides: TGTGCCAGCAGCCAAGGGACTAGCGGGAGCACAGATACGCAGTATTTT. The full variable domain, rest sourced from reference TRBV11-3 and TRBJ2-3, is EAGVVQSPRYKIIEKKQPVAFWCNPISGHNTLYWYLQNLGQGPELLIRYENEEAVDDSQLPKDRFSAERLKGVDSTLKIQPAELGDSAVYLCASSQGTSGSTDTQYFGPGTRLTVL.